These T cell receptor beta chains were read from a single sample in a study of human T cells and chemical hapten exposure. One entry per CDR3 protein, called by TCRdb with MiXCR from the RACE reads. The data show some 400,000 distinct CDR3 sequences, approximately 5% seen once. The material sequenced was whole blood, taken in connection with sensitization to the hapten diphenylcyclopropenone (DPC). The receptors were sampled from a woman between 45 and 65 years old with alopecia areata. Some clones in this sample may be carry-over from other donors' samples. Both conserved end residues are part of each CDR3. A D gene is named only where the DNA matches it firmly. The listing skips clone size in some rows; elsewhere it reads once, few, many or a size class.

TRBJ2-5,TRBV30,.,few,TGTGCCTGGGAGCAGGCGAAAGAGACCCAGTACTTC,CAWEQAKETQYF
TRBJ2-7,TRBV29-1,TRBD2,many,TGCAGCGTAGCGGGACTAGCGGGGTCTACCTACGAGCAGTACTTC,CSVAGLAGSTYEQYF
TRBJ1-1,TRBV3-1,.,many,TGTGCCAGCATTGGACAGAACACTGAAGCTTTCTTT,CASIGQNTEAFF
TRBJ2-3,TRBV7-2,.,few,TGTGCCAGCAGCTTAGTCGATAGCGGCCTCATAGATACGCAGTATTTT,CASSLVDSGLIDTQYF
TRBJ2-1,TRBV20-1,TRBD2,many,TGCAGTGCTAGCGTACTAGCGGGAGTACAGCAGTTCTTC,CSASVLAGVQQFF
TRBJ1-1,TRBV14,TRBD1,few,TGTGCCAGCAGCCAACAGGGGGCCACTGAAGCTTTCTTT,CASSQQGATEAFF
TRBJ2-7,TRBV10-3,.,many,TGTGCCATCAGTGTACAGGACCACGAGCAGTACTTC,CAISVQDHEQYF
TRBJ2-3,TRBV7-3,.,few,TGTGCCAGCAGTTACCGGTTGGGAGGCACAGATACGCAGTATTTT,CASSYRLGGTDTQYF
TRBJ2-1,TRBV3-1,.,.,TGTGCCAGCAGCCAAGCGGGGGCCATCGGCAATGAGCAGTTCTTC,CASSQAGAIGNEQFF
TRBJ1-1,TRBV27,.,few,TGTGCCAGCAGTTTTAAAGGGAACTTTTACACTGAAGCTTTCTTT,CASSFKGNFYTEAFF
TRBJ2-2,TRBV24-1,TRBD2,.,TGTGCCACCAGTGATTTTCGACTAGCGGGAGACACCGGGGAGCTGTTTTTT,CATSDFRLAGDTGELFF
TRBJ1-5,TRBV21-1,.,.,TGTGCCAGCAGCAAAGGCGCGGGAGGGGGCAGCAGCAATCAGCCCCAGCATTTT,CASSKGAGGGSSNQPQHF
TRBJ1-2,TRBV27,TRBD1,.,TGTGCCAGCAGTTTAGGGGCAGGGGGCAGAAGCTACACCTTC,CASSLGAGGRSYTF
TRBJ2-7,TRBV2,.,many,TGTGCCAGCTGGGGAATAAGCGGGTCCATCTACGAGCAGTACTTC,CASWGISGSIYEQYF
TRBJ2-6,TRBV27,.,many,TGTGCCAGCAGTCGCCGGGGGGCCGGGGCCAACGTCCTGACTTTC,CASSRRGAGANVLTF
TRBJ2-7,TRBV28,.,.,TGTGCCAGCAGTTTATGGGGGGCTCGCAACGAGCAGTACTTC,CASSLWGARNEQYF
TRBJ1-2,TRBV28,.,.,TGTGCCAGCGTTACAGGGCTCTATGGCTACACCTTC,CASVTGLYGYTF
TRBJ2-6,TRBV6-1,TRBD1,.,TGTGCCAGCAGTGGAGACCGGGACAGGGTAAACTCTGGGGCCAACGTCCTGACTTTC,CASSGDRDRVNSGANVLTF
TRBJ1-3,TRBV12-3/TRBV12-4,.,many,TGTGCCAGCAGTTCCCGCATAGTCTCTGGAAACACCATATATTTT,CASSSRIVSGNTIYF
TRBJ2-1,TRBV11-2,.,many,TGTGCCAGCAGCTTAGAAGGTGGTCCTAACAATGAGCAGTTCTTC,CASSLEGGPNNEQFF
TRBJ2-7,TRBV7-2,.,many,TGTGCCAGTTCGAAGACAGTAGTCTACGAGCAGTACTTC,CASSKTVVYEQYF
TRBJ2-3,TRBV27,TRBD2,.,TGTGCCAGCAGTCCAATAGCGGGGGGGCCGCCAGATACGCAGTATTTT,CASSPIAGGPPDTQYF
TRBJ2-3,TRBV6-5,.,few,TGTGCCAGCAGTTACGGGACTCCGGTCACAGATACGCAGTATTTT,CASSYGTPVTDTQYF
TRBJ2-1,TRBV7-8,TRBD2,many,TGTGCCAGCAGCTTAGCACCCCTTAGCGGGTCCTACAATGAGCAGTTCTTC,CASSLAPLSGSYNEQFF
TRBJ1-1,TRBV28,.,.,TGTGCCAGCAGCCCACTTATAGTCGGGCCTCACACTGAAGCTTTCTTT,CASSPLIVGPHTEAFF
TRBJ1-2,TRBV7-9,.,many,TGTGCCAGCAGCGCAAACCGGGCAGGGGCGCGTGGCTACACCTTC,CASSANRAGARGYTF
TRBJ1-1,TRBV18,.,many,TGTGCCAGCTCACCACCGACAGGGAACACTGAAGCTTTCTTT,CASSPPTGNTEAFF
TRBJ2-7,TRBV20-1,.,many,TGCAGTGCTAGTAAGGACACCTACTACGAGCAGTACTTC,CSASKDTYYEQYF
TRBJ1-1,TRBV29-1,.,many,TGCAGCGTTGGGCAGAACACTGAAGCTTTCTTT,CSVGQNTEAFF
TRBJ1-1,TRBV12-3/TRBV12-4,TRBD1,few,TGTGCCAGCTGTAATGGGGACAGGAGGAACACTGAAGCTTTCTTT,CASCNGDRRNTEAFF
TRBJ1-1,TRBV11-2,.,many,TGTGCCAGCAGCTTAGCGGATGAGACGTGGAAGGCTTTCTTT,CASSLADETWKAFF
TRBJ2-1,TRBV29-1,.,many,TGCAGCGTTCTGGGTAGGAATGAGCAGTTCTTC,CSVLGRNEQFF
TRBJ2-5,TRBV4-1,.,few,TGCGCCAGCAGCCAAAGAGGGGGGGGGCCGGAGACCCAGTACTTC,CASSQRGGGPETQYF
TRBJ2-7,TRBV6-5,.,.,TGTGCCAGCATCCCAGTTCCGGGACAAGCCCACGAGCAGTACTTC,CASIPVPGQAHEQYF
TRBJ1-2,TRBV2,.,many,TGTGCCAGCAGTGAAGGAAAAGGCCGCTATGGCTACACCTTC,CASSEGKGRYGYTF
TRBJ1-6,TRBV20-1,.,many,TGCAGTGCGCTAGATCCAGGGGTGGATTCACCCCTCCACTTT,CSALDPGVDSPLHF
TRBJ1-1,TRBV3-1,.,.,TGTGCCAGCAGCCAAGACGGGAGGGGGAGTGACACTGAAGCTTTCTTT,CASSQDGRGSDTEAFF
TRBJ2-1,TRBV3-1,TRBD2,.,TGTGCCAGCAGCCCGCGGACTAGCGGCCACAATGAGCAGTTCTTC,CASSPRTSGHNEQFF
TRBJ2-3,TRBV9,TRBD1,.,TGTGCCAGCAGCGAACCCCCCGGACAGGGGGCAAGTTTTGCAGATACGCAGTATTTT,CASSEPPGQGASFADTQYF
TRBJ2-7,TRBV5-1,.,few,TGCGCCAGCAGCTTGACTGAGAGCTCCTACGAGCAGTACTTC,CASSLTESSYEQYF
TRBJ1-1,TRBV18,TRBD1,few,TGTGCCAGCTCATCCCAGGGGGGATTGAACACTGAAGCTTTCTTT,CASSSQGGLNTEAFF
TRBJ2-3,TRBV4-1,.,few,TGCGCCAGCAGTAAGGGCCCAGGGTCGGGAGATACGCAGTATTTT,CASSKGPGSGDTQYF
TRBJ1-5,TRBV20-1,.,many,TGCAGTGTCGAGGGCAACAATCAGCCCCAGCATTTT,CSVEGNNQPQHF
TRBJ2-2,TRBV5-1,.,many,TGCGCCAGCAGGGAGGGCAGCAACACCGGGGAGCTGTTTTTT,CASREGSNTGELFF
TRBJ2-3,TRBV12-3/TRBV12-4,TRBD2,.,TGTGCCAGCAGTTCTAGCGGGAACGGAGCAGATACGCAGTATTTT,CASSSSGNGADTQYF
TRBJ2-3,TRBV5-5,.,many,TGTGCCAGCAGCTTGGAGCCAGGCCCCCTTGATACGCAGTATTTT,CASSLEPGPLDTQYF
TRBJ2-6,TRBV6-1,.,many,TGTGCCAGCAGTGAGGAGGGCTTCTCTGGGGCCAACGTCCTGACTTTC,CASSEEGFSGANVLTF
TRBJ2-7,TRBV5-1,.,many,TGCGCCAGCAGCAGGGGCAAAGAAGAGCAGTACTTC,CASSRGKEEQYF
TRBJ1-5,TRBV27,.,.,TGTGCCAGCAGTTTAGGTCCTGGACAAACAAAGCCCCAGCATTTT,CASSLGPGQTKPQHF
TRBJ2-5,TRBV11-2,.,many,TGTGCCAGCAGCGCCCGCCTCCGCGAGACCCAGTACTTC,CASSARLRETQYF
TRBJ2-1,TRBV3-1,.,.,TGTGCCAGCAGCCAAGTTGTAGGGGTTTGGCAGTTCTTC,CASSQVVGVWQFF
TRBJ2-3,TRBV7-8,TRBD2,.,TGTGCCAGCAGCACGGGGGGGGGAGGAGATACGCAGTATTTT,CASSTGGGGDTQYF
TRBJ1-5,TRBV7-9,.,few,TGTGCCAGCAGCTTTTTGAGTAGCAATCAGCCCCAGCATTTT,CASSFLSSNQPQHF
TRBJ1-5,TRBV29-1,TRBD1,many,TGCAGCGTTGCTTCGGGACAGGGCGATCAGCCCCAGCATTTT,CSVASGQGDQPQHF
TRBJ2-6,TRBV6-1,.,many,TGTGCCAGCAGTGAGCGGGGATGGTCCGGGGTGGCCGGGGCCAACGTCCTGACTTTC,CASSERGWSGVAGANVLTF
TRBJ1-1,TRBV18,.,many,TGTGCCAGCTCAACTAAACAGGGCACTGAAGCTTTCTTT,CASSTKQGTEAFF
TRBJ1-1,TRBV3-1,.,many,TGTGCCAGCAGTCGCCTGGGGGCTGAAGCTTTCTTT,CASSRLGAEAFF
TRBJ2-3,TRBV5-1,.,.,TGCGCCAGCACCTTCCCGGGCGCTCCACAACCGCAGTATTTT,CASTFPGAPQPQYF
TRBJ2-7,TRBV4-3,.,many,TGCGCCAGCAGTCCGGGGTCGGGCGAGCAGTACTTC,CASSPGSGEQYF